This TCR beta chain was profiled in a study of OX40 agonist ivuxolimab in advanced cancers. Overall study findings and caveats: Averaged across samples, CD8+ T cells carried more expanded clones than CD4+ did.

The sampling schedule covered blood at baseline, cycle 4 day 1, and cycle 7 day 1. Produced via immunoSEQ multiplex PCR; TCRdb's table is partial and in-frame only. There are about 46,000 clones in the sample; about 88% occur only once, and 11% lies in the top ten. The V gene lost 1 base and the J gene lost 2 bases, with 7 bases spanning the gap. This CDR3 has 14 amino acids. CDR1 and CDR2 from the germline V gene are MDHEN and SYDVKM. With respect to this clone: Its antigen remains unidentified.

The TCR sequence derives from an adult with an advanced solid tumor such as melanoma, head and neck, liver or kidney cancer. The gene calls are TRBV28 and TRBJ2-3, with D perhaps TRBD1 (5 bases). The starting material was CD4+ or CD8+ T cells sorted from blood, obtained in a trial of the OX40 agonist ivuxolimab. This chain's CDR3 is CASSLSRDTDTQYF. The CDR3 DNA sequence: TGTGCCAGCAGTTTATCCAGGGACACAGATACGCAGTATTTT.